This T cell receptor (beta chain) was captured by sequencing in a study of CDR3 diversity in severe acne. TCRdb re-called the PCR reads through MiXCR, storing one row per CDR3 protein. This table has more than 85,000 distinct CDR3 sequences, 49% appearing once. The TCR originated in a male donor with severe acne vulgaris. The sample taken for sequencing was blood.

For the CDR3, the DNA is TGTGCCAGCAGTAGCGGACAGAGCAATCAGCCCCAGCATTTT. This sequence encodes CASSSGQSNQPQHF. V usage is TRBV2 and J usage is TRBJ1-5, with D perhaps matching TRBD1 (6 bases). This CDR3 spans 14 amino acids. Germline loops: CDR1 SNHLY, CDR2 FYNNEI. V lost 5 bases, J lost 1 base, and 9 bases lay in between.